The 9 T cell receptor beta chains presented below share a single source sample, sequenced in a study of shared clonotypes between healthy human individuals. Naive-designated CD8 cells lacked CD45RO, were positively enriched for CCR7, and omitted terminally differentiated effector memory CD45RA+ cells. Method: immunoSEQ multiplex PCR; TCRdb's copy keeps in-frame clones and lacks some. Here the sample spans 630,000 or so clones, more than 95% being singletons. Sequenced: naive CD8+ T cells sorted from blood. These receptors were obtained from a man aged 25 to 45 in good health.

About this clone: At the DNA level, this CDR3 is encoded by other sequences in the same sample as well. The chain has TRBV7-9 and TRBJ2-5; D is uncertain. CDR3 length: 13 amino acids. Germline CDR1 reads SEHNR; CDR2 reads FQNEAQ (reference sequence). V was clipped by 1 base and J by 5 bases, with 8 bases between them. The CDR3 reads CASSLVLGETQYF. The CDR3 bases are TGTGCCAGCAGCTTAGTTCTGGGGGAGACCCAGTACTTC.

This clone appeared a single time. V and J are TRBV21-1 and TRBJ2-7; the table gives TRBD2 as D, unverified against the DNA. TRBV21-1 is flagged as a pseudogene. The CDR3 is 17 residues long. CDR3 residues: CASSRRTSGSLSYEQYF. CDR3 DNA sequence: TGTGCCAGCAGCCGACGGACTAGCGGGAGCCTTTCCTACGAGCAGTACTTC.

The chain uses TRBV6-1 and TRBJ1-1; D is unclear. This CDR3 is built from 16 residues. Germline V CDR1 and CDR2: MNHNS, SASEGT. Trimming stripped 0 bases from V and 1 base from J, with 12 bases between. The CDR3 DNA reads as TGTGCCAGCAGTGAAGCGGAGAGTGCGGGGAACACTGAAGCTTTCTTT. Protein: CASSEAESAGNTEAFF.

About this clone: Distinct nucleotide sequences in the sample also encode this CDR3. The rearrangement joins TRBV11-2 to TRBJ2-1, with TRBD1 as a possible D gene (5 bases). Trimming left V 3 bases short and J 6 bases short, with 6 bases between. This CDR3 has 12 residues. Germline loops: CDR1 SGHAT, CDR2 FQNNGV. CDR3 sequence reads: CASSFQGNEQFF. The CDR3 DNA is TGTGCCAGCAGCTTTCAGGGCAATGAGCAGTTCTTC.

A single count supports this clone. The V call is TRBV6-5, the J call TRBJ2-2, with TRBD1 matching over 10 bases. After removal of 5 bases from V and 4 bases from J, the junction contained 4 bases not matched to a gene. Germline CDR1 is MNHEY and CDR2 is SVGAGI. There are 15 residues in the CDR3. The CDR3 is CASSHWTGGTGELFF. The DNA for the CDR3 is TGTGCCAGCAGTCATTGGACAGGGGGCACCGGGGAGCTGTTTTTT.

The CDR3 DNA sequence: TGTGCCAGCAGTGATCTCGCGGGAGGTGCCCCTAGCACAGATACGCAGTATTTT. Translated: CASSDLAGGAPSTDTQYF. This chain connects TRBV2 to TRBJ2-3; 8 bases are a match to TRBD2. In germline, CDR1 is SNHLY, CDR2 FYNNEI. This CDR3 is built from 18 residues. V lost 3 bases to trimming and J lost 0 bases; unmatched junction nucleotides: 11.

The chain combines TRBV7-9 with TRBJ2-7; 8 bases are shared with TRBD2. The ends lost 11 bases at V and 1 base at J; junction bases unmatched: 7. The CDR3 has 13 residues. From germline, CDR1 is SEHNR and CDR2 FQNEAQ (reference sequence). In DNA, the CDR3 is TGTGCCGTGGCCGGGACTAGTTCCTACGAGCAGTACTTC. This encodes CAVAGTSSYEQYF.

The chain combines TRBV25-1 with TRBJ1-2; maybe TRBD1 (6 bases). CDR1 MGHDK and CDR2 SYGVNS come from the germline V gene. The CDR3 spans 13 residues. V gave up 4 bases and J gave up 4 bases, with 10 bases separating them. The CDR3, as DNA: TGTGCCAGCAGTGCCACAGGGAGCTATGGCTACACCTTC. Its translation: CASSATGSYGYTF.

This clone occurred once. The V and J genes are TRBV27 and TRBJ2-1; possibly TRBD1 for D (5 bases). The V and J ends lost 2 bases and 8 bases respectively, with 10 bases between them. From germline, CDR1 is MNHEY and CDR2 SMNVEV (reference sequence). The CDR3 spans 13 residues. The chain's CDR3 is CASSLTQGHEQFF. The CDR3 DNA sequence: TGTGCCAGCAGTTTAACCCAGGGCCATGAGCAGTTCTTC.